Listed below are T cell receptor beta chains from one sample, sequenced in a study of cytomegalovirus exposure and HLA in healthy donors. Sequenced by immunoSEQ multiplex PCR; TCRdb stores in-frame clones only, minus some. The sample lists 150,000 to 200,000 clones, less than 90% occurring once. What was sequenced was PBMCs. The receptors here all came from a woman younger than 45 in good health and CMV-seronegative. The CDR3 runs from the conserved cysteine through the conserved F or W. The order of the fields is J gene, V gene, CDR3 protein.

TRBJ1-5,TRBV19,CASSIQRDQPQHF
TRBJ2-3,TRBV19,CASQGPGESTDTQYF
TRBJ1-2,TRBV6-5,CASSYGVAGYTF
TRBJ2-3,TRBV2,CASSRQATDTQYF
TRBJ2-5,TRBV6-1,CASQYQETQYF
TRBJ2-2,TRBV6-6,CASSYQAARELFF
TRBJ1-1,TRBV7-2,CASSPRDGHTEAFF
TRBJ2-5,TRBV10-3,CAITDPEGQGAGETQYF
TRBJ2-1,TRBV7-3,CASSSGGHGLNEQFF
TRBJ1-1,TRBV19,CASSISHRTEAFF
TRBJ2-1,TRBV27,CASREAGAYNEQFF
TRBJ2-1,TRBV5-4,CASSLGRGMWNEQFF
TRBJ2-1,TRBV7-9,CASGQLAISYNEQFF
TRBJ2-3,TRBV6-5,CASSLADTQYF
TRBJ1-1,TRBV10-3,CAISEFNGQEMNTEAFF
TRBJ1-1,TRBV6-5,CASRRRQGMNTEAFF
TRBJ1-3,TRBV15,CATSSLRTDSGNTIYF
TRBJ1-3,TRBV2,CASSASYYSGNTIYF
TRBJ2-1,TRBV4-1,CASSQDPGSYNEQFF
TRBJ2-7,TRBV29-1,CSVSPGLAGHEQYF
TRBJ1-2,TRBV30,CAWSAIGQGAVYGYTF
TRBJ1-4,TRBV5-1,CASSTRQGANEKLFF
TRBJ2-1,TRBV28,CASRASSGGAYNEQFF
TRBJ2-7,TRBV11-2,CASSLAAREQYF
TRBJ2-7,TRBV10-3,CAIRGQVSGEQYF
TRBJ2-5,TRBV7-2,CASSLNDPVGTQYF
TRBJ1-1,TRBV10-3,CAISGTNIWRTEAFF
TRBJ2-7,TRBV5-1,CASRGQGSSYEQYF
TRBJ2-7,TRBV2,CASKGRTSYEQYF
TRBJ2-7,TRBV11-2,CASSKVTGTTFSYEQYF
TRBJ2-2,TRBV4-2,CASSQTTSGSHGELFF
TRBJ1-5,TRBV7-8,CASSPGGGPRSAQHF
TRBJ2-1,TRBV14,CASSQDPFGQGKQFF
TRBJ1-2,TRBV7-3,CASSLVTGAGYTF
TRBJ2-7,TRBV9,CASSVGASVSYEQYF
TRBJ2-3,TRBV6-4,CASSAIAGDGTDTQYF
TRBJ2-3,TRBV9,CASSVQGGSDTQYF
TRBJ2-1,TRBV9,CASSVEGLAGRPYNEQFF
TRBJ2-7,TRBV5-6,CASSWRGAEVAGGPEQYF
TRBJ2-3,TRBV9,CASSVRGTGTDTQYF
TRBJ1-1,TRBV10-3,CAISDPGDRAAFF
TRBJ2-1,TRBV7-9,CASSLASGTWEQFF
TRBJ1-2,TRBV7-9,CASSLRDNDYGYTF
TRBJ1-2,TRBV9,CASSPNTDGYTF
TRBJ1-1,TRBV2,CASLSYPNTEAFF
TRBJ2-2,TRBV5-4,CASSRGLAGNTGELFF
TRBJ2-5,TRBV7-2,CASSSQGFQETQYF
TRBJ1-4,TRBV18,CASSPYQGDNEKLFF
TRBJ2-1,TRBV6-5,CASSRTGMVYNEQFF
TRBJ2-5,TRBV4-3,CASSQVRSRETQYF
TRBJ2-7,TRBV5-8,CASSGGGDPRVAAYEQYF
TRBJ2-5,TRBV4-1,CASSPARGVETQYF
TRBJ2-1,TRBV5-1,CASSLIGSGYNEQFF
TRBJ1-2,TRBV7-8,CATSGTGTGSSGYGYTF
TRBJ2-1,TRBV7-3,CASSPDMSSYNEQFF